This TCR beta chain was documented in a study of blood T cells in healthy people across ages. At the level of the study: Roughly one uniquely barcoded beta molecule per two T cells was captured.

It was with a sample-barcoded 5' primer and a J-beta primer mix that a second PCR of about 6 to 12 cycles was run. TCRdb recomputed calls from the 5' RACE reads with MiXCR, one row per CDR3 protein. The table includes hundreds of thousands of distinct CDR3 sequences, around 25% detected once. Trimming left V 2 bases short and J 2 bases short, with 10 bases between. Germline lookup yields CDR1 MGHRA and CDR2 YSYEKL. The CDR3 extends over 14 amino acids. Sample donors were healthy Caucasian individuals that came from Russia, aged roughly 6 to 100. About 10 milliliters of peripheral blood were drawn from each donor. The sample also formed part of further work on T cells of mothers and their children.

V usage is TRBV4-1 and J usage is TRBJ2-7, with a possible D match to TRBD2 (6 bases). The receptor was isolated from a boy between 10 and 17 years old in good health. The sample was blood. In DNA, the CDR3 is TGCGCCAGCAGCCAAATGCGGGGTACCTACGAGCAGTACTTC. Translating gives CASSQMRGTYEQYF.